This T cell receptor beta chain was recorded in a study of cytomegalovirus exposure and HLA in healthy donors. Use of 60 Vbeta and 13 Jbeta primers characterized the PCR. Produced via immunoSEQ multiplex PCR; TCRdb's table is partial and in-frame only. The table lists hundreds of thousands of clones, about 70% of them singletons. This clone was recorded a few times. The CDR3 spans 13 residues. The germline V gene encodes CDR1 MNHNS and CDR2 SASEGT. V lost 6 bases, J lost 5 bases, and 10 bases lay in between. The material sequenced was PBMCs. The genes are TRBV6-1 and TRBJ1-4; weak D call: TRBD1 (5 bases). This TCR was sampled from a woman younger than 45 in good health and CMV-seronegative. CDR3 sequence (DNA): TGTGCCAGCAGCTTGACAGTAAATGAAAAACTGTTTTTT. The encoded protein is CASSLTVNEKLFF.